A single sample gave rise to the 22 T cell receptor beta chains below, sequenced in a study of lymphopenia after photon versus proton radiotherapy. TCRdb's copy holds only in-frame clones and misses some; the assay was immunoSEQ multiplex PCR. This sample has 65,000 to 70,000 clones, with roughly 93% found just once. Sequences were derived from peripheral blood, sampled from a patient treated with photon-based radiotherapy. These TCRs come from a woman between 70 and 85 years old with pancreatic cancer.

This chain uses TRBV6-6 with TRBJ2-7, with TRBD1 as a possible D gene (6 bases). V lost 5 bases and J lost 5, with 10 bases in between. This CDR3 is built from 12 residues. Germline V gene sequence: CDR1 MNHNY, CDR2 SVGAGI (reference sequence). The CDR3 region is CASSNRVHEQYF. The CDR3 coding sequence is TGTGCCAGCAGTAACAGGGTCCACGAGCAGTACTTC.

J is TRBJ2-7 and V is TRBV28; D might be TRBD2 (6 bases). The CDR3 is made up of 16 amino acids. Trimming removed 6 bases from V and 1 base from J, with 19 bases in between. Per germline, CDR1 MDHEN and CDR2 SYDVKM. CDR3 nucleotide sequence: TGTGCCAGCAGGCCCTCCCACGTTGGGGGGTCCTACGAGCAGTACTTC. Translated, it gives CASRPSHVGGSYEQYF.

This chain uses TRBV30 with TRBJ2-5; 8 bases are a match to TRBD2. Per the germline V gene, CDR1 is GTSNPN and CDR2 is SVGIG (reference sequence). CDR3 length: 14 residues. V dropped 2 bases and J dropped 5; count of bases not matched to a gene: 7. The CDR3 DNA reads as TGTGCCTGGAGTCCCGGGAGGGGGAGGGAGACCCAGTACTTC. Residues: CAWSPGRGRETQYF.

The chain links TRBV9 to TRBJ2-2; 10 bases fit TRBD2. Germline V gene sequence: CDR1 SGDLS, CDR2 YYNGEE. The CDR3 covers 16 residues. V shed 0 bases, J shed 6 bases, and the junction held 5 bases outside the gene matches. For the CDR3, the DNA is TGTGCCAGCAGCGTAGTTTCCCTAGCGGGAGCCGGGGAGCTGTTTTTT. It yields the protein CASSVVSLAGAGELFF.

V usage is TRBV14 and J usage is TRBJ2-5; no reliable D call. This CDR3 comprises 13 residues. In germline, CDR1 is SGHDN, CDR2 FVKESK. The germline V and J ends were trimmed by 3 bases and 5 bases, with 10 bases remaining between them. CDR3 protein: CASSQGLVETQYF. The CDR3 nucleotides read TGTGCCAGCAGCCAGGGGTTAGTGGAGACCCAGTACTTC.

This chain connects TRBV5-4 to TRBJ2-2; 7 nucleotides agree with TRBD1. J gave up 7 bases and V 4 bases, and 7 bases lay outside the gene matches. CDR3 length: 14 amino acids. Germline CDR1 is SGHNT and CDR2 is YYREEE (reference sequence). The CDR3 sequence: CASSLRGLGGELFF. CDR3 bases: TGTGCCAGCAGCCTCAGGGGGTTGGGCGGGGAGCTGTTTTTT. The full variable domain, rest sourced from reference TRBV5-4 and TRBJ2-2, is ETGVTQSPTHLIKTRGQQVTLRCSSQSGHNTVSWYQQALGQGPQFIFQYYREEENGRGNFPPRFSGLQFPNYSSELNVNALELDDSALYLCASSLRGLGGELFFGEGSRLTVL.

V is TRBV4-3 and J is TRBJ2-6, with 8 bases lining up with TRBD1. The V gene end was trimmed by 1 base and the J gene end by 0 bases; junction bases not matched to a gene: 5. The CDR3 loop spans 18 amino acids. Per the germline V gene, CDR1 is LGHNA and CDR2 is YSLEER. CDR3 sequence: CASSQAGTGSSGANVLTF. CDR3 sequence (DNA): TGCGCCAGCAGCCAAGCTGGGACAGGAAGCTCTGGGGCCAACGTCCTGACTTTC.

The genes are TRBV6-5 and TRBJ1-4, with 7 bases fitting TRBD1. The CDR3 contains 15 residues. Germline CDR1 is MNHEY and CDR2 is SVGAGI. After removal of 5 bases from V and 8 bases from J, the junction contained 11 bases not matched to a gene. The CDR3 nucleotides read TGTGCCAGCAGTCCCTCGACGACAGGGAACGAAAAACTGTTTTTT. Amino acids: CASSPSTTGNEKLFF.

This clone appeared once. V is TRBV10-3 and J is TRBJ2-3; D gene ambiguous. The CDR3 consists of 15 residues. V was pared by 0 bases and J by 5 bases, with 12 bases between. Per the germline V gene, CDR1 is ENHRY and CDR2 is SYGVKD. CDR3 loop: CAISESGERIDTQYF. In nucleotides, the CDR3 is TGTGCCATCAGTGAGTCAGGCGAGCGAATAGATACGCAGTATTTT.

This chain uses TRBV6-1 with TRBJ1-1; 11 positions agree with TRBD1. V lost 3 bases and J lost 8; bases outside the gene matches: 5. The CDR3 totals 14 residues. The germline V gene encodes CDR1 MNHNS and CDR2 SASEGT. The CDR3 DNA is TGTGCCAGCAGTGAGGACAGGGGGCATGGGGAAGCTTTCTTT. It translates to CASSEDRGHGEAFF.

The sample holds one count of this clone. The J gene is TRBJ2-7, the V gene TRBV7-2; a possible D gene is TRBD2 (5 bases). From germline, CDR1 is SGHTA and CDR2 FQGNSA. Trimming took off 3 bases at V and 2 bases at J, with 11 bases between the two ends. This CDR3 has 14 residues. Here the CDR3 reads CASSFDYIAYEQYF. In nucleotides, the CDR3 is TGTGCCAGCAGCTTTGACTATATCGCCTACGAGCAGTACTTC.

The V gene is TRBV20-1, the J gene TRBJ2-7; D is unclear. V shed 3 bases and J shed 5 bases, with 5 bases lying between them. Germline assignment: CDR1 DFQATT and CDR2 SNEGSKA (reference sequence). The CDR3 loop spans 10 amino acids. The CDR3 loop reads CSARVDEQYF. As DNA, the CDR3 is TGCAGTGCTAGGGTCGACGAGCAGTACTTC.

This chain uses TRBV14 with TRBJ2-3; 10 bases match TRBD1. The V and J ends lost 5 bases and 4 bases, in that order; junction bases with no gene match: 6. The CDR3 loop spans 15 amino acids. Germline CDR1 and CDR2: SGHDN and FVKESK. The CDR3 spells CASSTMGTGADTQYF. CDR3 DNA sequence: TGTGCCAGCAGCACAATGGGGACAGGGGCAGATACGCAGTATTTT.

The J gene is TRBJ1-1, the V gene TRBV6-4, with D uncertain. CDR3 length: 13 amino acids. V gave up 6 bases and J gave up 7 bases, with 15 bases separating them. CDR1 and CDR2 from the germline V gene are MRHNA and SNTAGT. CDR3 in DNA: TGTGCCAGCAGCGCTCTTGAGGGAAGTGAAGCTTTCTTT. Protein sequence: CASSALEGSEAFF.

About this clone itself: At the DNA level, this CDR3 is encoded by other sequences in the same sample as well. The chain is built from TRBV12-5 and TRBJ1-5, with 7 bases matching TRBD1. The junction had 6 bases not matched to a gene; V was cut back by 2 bases and J by 5 bases. The germline V gene encodes CDR1 LGHNT and CDR2 FRNRAP. This CDR3 comprises 15 residues. The CDR3 sequence: CASGLTGDPDQPQHF. The DNA of the CDR3 is TGTGCTAGTGGTTTGACAGGGGACCCCGATCAGCCCCAGCATTTT.

The rearrangement joins TRBV7-2 to TRBJ1-1; D remains ambiguous. The CDR3 consists of 14 residues. Deletions cut 5 bases from V and 3 bases from J, with 13 bases between. The germline V gene encodes CDR1 SGHTA and CDR2 FQGNSA. The CDR3 DNA reads TGTGCCAGCAGCCGGACGCCTCGGGACACTGAAGCTTTCTTT. Translated, it gives CASSRTPRDTEAFF.

The rearrangement uses TRBV7-2 and TRBJ2-1; 8 bases are shared with TRBD2. The germline V gene has CDR1 SGHTA and CDR2 FQGNSA. The V and J ends lost 1 base and 9 bases, in that order; junction bases with no gene match: 5. CDR3 length: 14 amino acids. Here the CDR3 DNA reads TGTGCCAGCAGCTTAGGGACTAGCAAAGTTGAGCAGTTCTTC. This encodes CASSLGTSKVEQFF.

The table lists this clone with a count of one. CDR3 in DNA: TGTGCCTGGAGTGTTCCTAGCCCGAACACTGAAGCTTTCTTT. Translating gives CAWSVPSPNTEAFF. The chain combines TRBV30 with TRBJ1-1; no reliable D call. CDR1 and CDR2 from the germline V gene are GTSNPN and SVGIG (reference sequence). The CDR3 consists of 14 residues. V gave up 0 bases and J gave up 1 base, with 9 bases separating them.

The V and J genes are TRBV6-6 and TRBJ1-6; no clear D gene. Germline CDR1 and CDR2: MNHNY and SVGAGI (reference sequence). The V and J ends lost 6 bases and 0 bases respectively, with 12 bases between them. The CDR3 has 16 residues. The DNA for the CDR3 is TGTGCCAGCAGGGTGGACGGTAGCTCCTATAATTCACCCCTCCACTTT. Residues: CASRVDGSSYNSPLHF.

The rearrangement uses TRBV7-9 and TRBJ1-2; tentative D call: TRBD1 (6 bases). V lost 5 bases to trimming and J lost 4 bases, with 20 bases between them. From germline, CDR1 is SEHNR and CDR2 FQNEAQ (reference sequence). The CDR3 loop spans 16 amino acids. The chain's CDR3 is CASSRGGAPTLYGYTF. The CDR3 DNA reads as TGTGCCAGCAGCCGCGGGGGGGCCCCCACTCTCTATGGCTACACCTTC.

V is TRBV7-3 and J is TRBJ1-2; tentatively, D is TRBD1 (5 bases). The CDR3 totals 13 residues. V was trimmed by 2 bases and J by 4 bases, leaving 8 bases between them. Per the germline V gene, CDR1 is SGHTA and CDR2 is FQGTGA. CDR3 protein: CASSLGGSYGYTF. For the CDR3, the DNA is TGTGCCAGCAGCTTAGGGGGGAGCTATGGCTACACCTTC.

The rearrangement links TRBV28 to TRBJ1-1; 7 bases line up with TRBD1. The CDR3 has 15 residues. The germline V gene encodes CDR1 MDHEN and CDR2 SYDVKM. V was pared by 5 bases and J by 0 bases, with 6 bases of the junction left unmatched. The CDR3, as DNA: TGTGCCAGCAGTCCAGGGGGGAGATTGAACACTGAAGCTTTCTTT. Translating it yields CASSPGGRLNTEAFF.